Below are 10 T cell receptor beta chains sequenced from a single sample in a study of response to subunit inactivated influenza vaccine. TCRdb reanalysed the RT-PCR reads using MiXCR and keeps one entry per CDR3 protein. The sample records 610,000 or so distinct CDR3 sequences, less than 15% being singletons. The source was PBMCs from blood, collected roughly 12 days after vaccination. Source of these receptors: a man between 45 and 60 years old who received an inactivated influenza vaccine.

The CDR3 region is CASSLKHNPYEQYF. For the CDR3, the DNA is TGTGCCAGCAGCTTAAAACATAACCCTTACGAGCAGTACTTC. The J gene is TRBJ2-7, the V gene TRBV7-9, with unresolved D. V lost 2 bases and J 4 bases, leaving 12 bases between the germline ends. CDR3 length: 14 amino acids. The germline V gene encodes CDR1 SEHNR and CDR2 FQNEAQ (reference sequence).

The chain links TRBV12-3 or TRBV12-4 to TRBJ1-4; 11 bases line up with TRBD1. V dropped 5 bases and J dropped 8; count of bases not matched to a gene: 4. This CDR3 has 14 amino acids. The CDR3 sequence: CASSRTGGIEKLFF. The CDR3 DNA is TGTGCCAGCAGTCGGACAGGGGGCATCGAAAAACTGTTTTTT.

J is TRBJ1-1 and V is TRBV29-1, with 7 bases fitting TRBD1. CDR1 is SQVTM and CDR2 is ANQGSEA in the germline V gene. Unmatched junction bases numbered 11, after V lost 6 bases and J lost 1 base. The length of the CDR3 is 15 residues. Here the CDR3 reads CSVHRDSFSNTEAFF. As DNA, the CDR3 is TGCAGCGTACACCGGGACAGCTTTTCGAACACTGAAGCTTTCTTT.

This clonotype was found many times. The chain combines TRBV29-1 with TRBJ2-5, with 10 bases matching TRBD1. Trimming took 4 bases from V and 4 from J; bases not matched to a gene: 9. Looked up from germline, CDR1 is SQVTM and CDR2 is ANQGSEA. The CDR3 has 15 amino acids. Here the CDR3 DNA reads TGCAGCGTTGTTCCTCGACAGGGGGCTCGAGAGACCCAGTACTTC. As protein: CSVVPRQGARETQYF.

This chain links TRBV6-1 with TRBJ1-1; D is possibly TRBD1 (5 bases). The germline CDR1 and CDR2 sequences are MNHNS and SASEGT. The CDR3 totals 16 residues. The V end was cut by 3 bases, the J end by 2 bases, with 16 bases between. As DNA, the CDR3 is TGTGCCAGCAGTGACGCAGGGAGGGTCCGTAACACTGAAGCTTTCTTT. Residues: CASSDAGRVRNTEAFF.

This clonotype has only a few counts. The chain couples TRBV19 to TRBJ2-1; 7 nucleotides match TRBD1. There are 15 residues in the CDR3. J was trimmed by 5 bases and V by 7 bases; bases with no gene match: 11. Germline V gene lookup returns CDR1 LNHDA and CDR2 SQIVND (reference sequence). This CDR3 reads CASTPTGRAHNEQFF. In DNA form, the CDR3 reads TGTGCCAGTACCCCGACAGGGCGGGCCCACAATGAGCAGTTCTTC.

Written as DNA, the CDR3 is TGTGCCAGTAGGGACGTCGCGAACACCGGGGAGCTGTTTTTT. Translation gives CASRDVANTGELFF. The chain has TRBV2 and TRBJ2-2; D may match TRBD1 or TRBD2 (5 bases each). The CDR3 has 14 residues. V was clipped by 9 bases and J by 0 bases, with 11 bases between them. The germline V gene has CDR1 SNHLY and CDR2 FYNNEI.

CDR3 nucleotide sequence: TGCAGCGTTGAAGACCTAGACTCAGGCTCCTACAATGAGCAGTTCTTC. Translating gives CSVEDLDSGSYNEQFF. The chain recombines TRBV29-1 with TRBJ2-1, with D unresolved. Between the trimmed V and J ends, which lost 0 bases and 0 bases, there was a span of 12 bases. The CDR3 spans 16 residues. The germline V gene encodes CDR1 SQVTM and CDR2 ANQGSEA.

The genes are TRBV28 and TRBJ1-1, with D possibly matching TRBD1 (5 bases). This CDR3 spans 16 amino acids. Trimming left V 6 bases short and J 1 base short, with 18 bases between. Germline loops: CDR1 MDHEN, CDR2 SYDVKM. The CDR3 is CASRLPHQGTNTEAFF. For the CDR3, the DNA is TGTGCCAGCAGACTACCCCATCAGGGAACGAACACTGAAGCTTTCTTT.

The genes are TRBV25-1 and TRBJ2-5, with a possible D match to TRBD2 (6 bases). Germline CDR1 is MGHDK and CDR2 is SYGVNS. This CDR3 has 18 amino acids. V lost 5 bases, J lost 0 bases, and 22 bases lay in between. The CDR3 DNA follows: TGTGCCAGCAGTCCTATTGAGGGACGGGAGACGTACCAAGAGACCCAGTACTTC. Translation gives CASSPIEGRETYQETQYF. The full variable domain, with the rest looked up from reference TRBV25-1 and TRBJ2-5, is EADIYQTPRYLVIGTGKKITLECSQTMGHDKMYWYQQDPGMELHLIHYSYGVNSTEKGDLSSESTVSRIRTEHFPLTLESARPSHTSQYLCASSPIEGRETYQETQYFGPGTRLLVL.